This T cell receptor beta chain is drawn from a study of early T cells in non-severe SARS-CoV-2 infection. TCRdb reprocessed the 5' RACE reads via MiXCR and lists one record per CDR3 protein. This table holds tens of thousands of distinct CDR3 sequences, roughly an eighth found once. This receptor was identified in an adult who was a healthcare worker with PCR-confirmed SARS-CoV-2 infection or an uninfected control (not recorded which). The source was whole blood, collected at baseline.

The CDR3 bases are TGTGCCAGCAGTCCCCCCCGTGGAGGACTAAGCAATCAGCCCCAGCATTTT. Translating it yields CASSPPRGGLSNQPQHF. The chain couples TRBV6-6 to TRBJ1-5, with D hard to call. From germline, CDR1 is MNHNY and CDR2 SVGAGI (reference sequence). V gave up 5 bases and J gave up 1 base, with 18 bases separating them. The CDR3 contains 17 residues.